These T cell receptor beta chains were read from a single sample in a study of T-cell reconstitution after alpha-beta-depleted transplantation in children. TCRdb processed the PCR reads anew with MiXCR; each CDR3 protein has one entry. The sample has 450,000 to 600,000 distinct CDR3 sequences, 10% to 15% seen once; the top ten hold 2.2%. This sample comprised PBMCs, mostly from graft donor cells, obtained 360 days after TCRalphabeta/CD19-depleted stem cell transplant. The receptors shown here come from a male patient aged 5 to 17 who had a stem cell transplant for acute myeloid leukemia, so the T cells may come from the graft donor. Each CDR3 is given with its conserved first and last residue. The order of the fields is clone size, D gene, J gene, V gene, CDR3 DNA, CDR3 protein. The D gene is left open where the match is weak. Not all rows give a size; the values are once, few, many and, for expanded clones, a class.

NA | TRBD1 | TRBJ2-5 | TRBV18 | TGTGCCAGCTCTCCCCGGACAGGGGTGGAGACCCAGTACTTC | CASSPRTGVETQYF
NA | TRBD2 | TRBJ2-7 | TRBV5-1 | TGCGCCAGCTCACCCAAGACTAGCGGGAGACGGCGCGAGCAGTACTTC | CASSPKTSGRRREQYF
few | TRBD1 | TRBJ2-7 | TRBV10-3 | TGTGCCATCAGACAGGGGGCCACTTACGAGCAGTACTTC | CAIRQGATYEQYF
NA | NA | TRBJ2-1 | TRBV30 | TGTGCCTGGAGTGCAGGGACCGTGAAGTACAATGAGCAGTTCTTC | CAWSAGTVKYNEQFF
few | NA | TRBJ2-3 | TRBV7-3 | TGTGCCAGCAGCCCGCTAGAGAAAGATACGCAGTATTTT | CASSPLEKDTQYF
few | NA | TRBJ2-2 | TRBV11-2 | TGTGCCAGCCTCGGGCGTGTCACCGGGGAGCTGTTTTTT | CASLGRVTGELFF
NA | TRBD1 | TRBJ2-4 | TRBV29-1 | TGCAGCGCTTCATGGACAGGGAAAAACATTCAGTACTTC | CSASWTGKNIQYF
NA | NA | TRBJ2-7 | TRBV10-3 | TGTGCCATCCGGGAACGGGCCTACGAGCAGTACTTC | CAIRERAYEQYF
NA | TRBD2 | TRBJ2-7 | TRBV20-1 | TGCAGTGCTAGAGGACTAGCGGGAGGAAGGTACGAGCAGTACTTC | CSARGLAGGRYEQYF
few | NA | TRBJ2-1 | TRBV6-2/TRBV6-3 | TGTGCCAGCTCACAGGGCAGGGAGCAGTTCTTC | CASSQGREQFF
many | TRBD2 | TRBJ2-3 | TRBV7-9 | TGTGCCAGCAGCTTACGCGGGACTAGCGGGAGGCCTGGCACAGATACGCAGTATTTT | CASSLRGTSGRPGTDTQYF
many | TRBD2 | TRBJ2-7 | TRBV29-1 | TGCAGCGTTTTTTGGGAGGGTATCCACGAGCAGTACTTC | CSVFWEGIHEQYF
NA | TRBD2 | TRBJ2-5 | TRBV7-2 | TGTGCCAGCAGCTTTAGTAGCGGGAGGATCATGGAGACCCAGTACTTC | CASSFSSGRIMETQYF
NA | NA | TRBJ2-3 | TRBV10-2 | TGCGCCAGCAGTGAATTGGTCGATCCTAGCACAGATACGCAGTATTTT | CASSELVDPSTDTQYF
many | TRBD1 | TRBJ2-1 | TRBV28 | TGTGCCACTTTAGGGGGCCCCCCCTACAATGAGCAGTTCTTC | CATLGGPPYNEQFF
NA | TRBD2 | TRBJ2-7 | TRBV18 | TGTGCCAGCTCACCACGTTGGACTAGCGGGACGTCCTACGAGCAGTACTTC | CASSPRWTSGTSYEQYF
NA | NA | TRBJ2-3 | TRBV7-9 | TGTGCCAGCAGTTATGGACACAGCACAGATACGCAGTATTTT | CASSYGHSTDTQYF
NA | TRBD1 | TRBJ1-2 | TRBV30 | TGTGCCTGGATAGGCAGGGGGCTTCGGGGCTACACCTTC | CAWIGRGLRGYTF
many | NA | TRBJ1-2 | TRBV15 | TGTGCCACCAGCAGAGAGACGGGGGCCCTGAACTATGGCTACACCTTC | CATSRETGALNYGYTF
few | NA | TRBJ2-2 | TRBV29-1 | TGCAGCGTTGGTCGGCGTCCCAACACCGGGGAGCTGTTTTTT | CSVGRRPNTGELFF
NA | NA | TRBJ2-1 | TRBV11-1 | TGTGCCAGCAGCTTATATCAGGGCTTAGGGGTTTCGAATGAGCAGTTCTTC | CASSLYQGLGVSNEQFF
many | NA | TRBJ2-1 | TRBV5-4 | TGTGCCAGCATGGGACTCCCCGATGAGCAGTTCTTC | CASMGLPDEQFF
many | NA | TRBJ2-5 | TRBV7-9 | TGTGCCAGCAGCTTAGCGTCTGATCAAGAGACCCAGTACTTC | CASSLASDQETQYF
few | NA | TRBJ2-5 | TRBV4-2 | TGTGCCAGCAGCCAAGAACCGGGAGAGGGGGAGACCCAGTACTTC | CASSQEPGEGETQYF
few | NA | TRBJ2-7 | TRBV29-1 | TGCAGCGTTGAAGGGCTCAAAGGGTATACATACGAGCAGTACTTC | CSVEGLKGYTYEQYF
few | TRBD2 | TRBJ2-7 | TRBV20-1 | TGCAGTGCTAGAGCCCCCCCTAGCGGGAGAGGGGCCTACGAGCAGTACTTC | CSARAPPSGRGAYEQYF